This T cell receptor (beta chain) was recorded in a study of beta chain features in type 1 diabetes (dated 2018 in TCRdb). Notes on the research overall: Mean age, gender distribution, total cell number and subset yield did not differ between patients and healthy donors. A total of some 100,000,000 sorted cells were examined across all samples, and a strong correlation was observed between cell number per subset and RNA yield. The study compared the TCRB repertoires of sorted circulating CD4+ T cell subsets in recently diagnosed type 1 diabetes patients with those in matched healthy donors. Whereas all 30 or so donors provided naive and central memory subsets, regulatory and stem cell-like memory subsets were isolated from just 8 patients and roughly eight healthy donors.

The investigation overall reported the following: Because small numbers of individuals were included in the HLA sub-analyses, any influence of HLA type on TCRB rearrangement was left unresolved. The naive, central memory and regulatory TCRB repertoires appeared to resemble one another more closely among patients than among healthy donors. Patients with type 1 diabetes made fewer insertions and deleted more nucleotides at VDJ recombination sites, implying thymic rearrangement abnormalities. In all four CD4+ subsets, TCRB CDR3 length was moderately but significantly shorter in type 1 diabetes patients. PCR may preferentially amplify shorter templates, but because patient and control samples were amplified and corrected together, any resulting skew would affect both groups equally. Because cDNA rather than genomic DNA was sequenced, highly expressing activated cells could have been over-represented, although no difference in activation and CD3 levels was found between groups.

Here V drops 3 bases and J drops 8 bases, and the junction holds 13 bases not matched to any gene. From a lookup of the germline V gene, CDR1 and CDR2 are SGDLS and YYNGEE. The CDR3 has 18 amino acids, counting the end cysteine and phenylalanine. The CDR3 DNA has 54 bases and is translated from base 1. The entire isolated RNA was reverse transcribed using the High Capacity cDNA Reverse Transcription Kit, and thus expressed TCRB transcripts were sequenced. Deep immunoSEQ sequencing was applied to naive, central memory and regulatory T cell samples, giving an average of about 3.57 million total reads per sample. After sorted cells were lysed in RLT buffer, RNA was extracted with DNase-treated RNeasy Micro or Mini kits, with the choice depending on cell number. To prevent cross-contamination, each cell subset was processed individually, whereas patient and healthy donor samples were processed jointly. Using the immunoSEQ multiplex PCR, TCRB sequences were amplified from cDNA into 87-bp fragments spanning the CDR3 region. Sequencing of the amplicons was performed on the Illumina HiSeq platform. For the original study's pipeline: Synthetic template baselines were used to correct PCR bias computationally, reads within Hamming distance 2 were collapsed, and singletons that could not be merged were discarded. Reads were aligned to IMGT to assign V, D and J genes, CDR3 length, and insertions or deletions at six rearrangement sites. Clonotype counts were normalized to sorted cell number within each subset before computing true diversity and Gini coefficients with the tcR R package. Repertoire sharing was quantified using the overlap coefficient calculated on TCRB nucleotide sequences. Out-of-frame TCRB sequences from naive cells were analyzed as a proxy for the pre-selection repertoire. TCRdb mirrors the immuneACCESS table, restricted to in-frame sequences. Some clones are absent from its copies; in checked studies, under half trace to an unresolved V gene, and the reason for the others is unknown. The DNA was the basis for D and trimming; V, J and clone size are from that table. The sample table records over 200,000 clones; about 11% of these occur just once. About 0.018% of the sample is taken by the ten largest.

A single peripheral blood draw of 90 to 150 mL on average was collected from each donor into heparinised tubes. Using a panel that included CD45RO, CCR7, CD25, CD127, CD95 and CD27, naive, central memory, regulatory and stem cell-like memory CD4+ T cells were sorted on a BD FACSAria II. All sorted populations exceeded 98% purity. Right away, PBMCs were isolated by Lymphoprep density gradient centrifugation and were stained directly, with no culture step. Samples were stained and sorted in pairs, with one healthy donor and one patient per experiment, so that batch effects were minimized. Comment on this clone: The antigen this receptor binds is unknown. Base qualities are not provided; no much larger clone lies one nucleotide away.

This clonotype was sampled from a man aged 25-45 years with type 1 diabetes. Sample: naive CD4+ T cells from blood. The sample's cell subset or site label, in plain terms: true naive CD4+ T cells. The sequence joins TRBV9 to TRBJ2-3; 15 middle bases align to TRBD2. Read as DNA, the sequence is TGTGCCAGCAGCGCCGGGACTAGCGGGGGGACCCGCTTAGGTACGCAGTATTTT. Its translation is CASSAGTSGGTRLGTQYF.